Each of the 25 T cell receptor beta chains below was sequenced from the same sample in a study of CD8 T cells in ankylosing spondylitis. TCRdb re-analysed the 5' RACE reads in MiXCR, keeping a single row per CDR3 protein. The sample lists hundreds of thousands of distinct CDR3 sequences, over 15% occurring once. Sequenced sample: blood, either unsorted or a sorted T cell fraction (not recorded which). Source of these receptors: a male donor with ankylosing spondylitis or in good health (not recorded which).

The chain carries TRBV5-5 and TRBJ2-5; a weak D match, TRBD1 (6 bases). The CDR3 sequence is 15 residues long. V was clipped by 4 bases and J by 5 bases, with 18 bases between them. Germline V CDR1 and CDR2: SGHKS, YYEKEE (reference sequence). DNA of the CDR3: TGTGCCAGCAGCGCCGGGACACCTCACTGGGAGACCCAGTACTTC. Translation: CASSAGTPHWETQYF.

The chain links TRBV20-1 to TRBJ2-2, with 8 bases fitting TRBD1. CDR1 is DFQATT and CDR2 is SNEGSKA in the germline V gene (reference sequence). V lost 6 bases to trimming and J lost 0 bases; unmatched junction nucleotides: 3. The CDR3 runs to 14 residues. The CDR3 is CSATDRANTGELFF. CDR3 in DNA: TGCAGTGCCACGGACAGGGCGAACACCGGGGAGCTGTTTTTT.

This clonotype was detected a few times. V is TRBV6-1 and J is TRBJ2-7; D is unclear. The CDR3 totals 14 residues. CDR1 is MNHNS and CDR2 is SASEGT in the germline V gene. The V end lost 8 bases, the J end lost 0 bases, and 14 bases lay between the germline ends. This CDR3 is CASSYGASSYEQYV. For the CDR3, the DNA is TGTGCCAGCTCATACGGCGCGAGCTCCTACGAGCAGTACGTC.

This clonotype was seen a single time. The rearrangement links TRBV20-1 to TRBJ2-1; D possibly corresponds to TRBD1 (6 bases). The CDR3 is made up of 15 amino acids. Per the germline V gene, CDR1 is DFQATT and CDR2 is SNEGSKA (reference sequence). V was shortened by 0 bases and J by 0 bases, with 9 bases between the two germline ends. The CDR3 sequence: CSARDWGHSYNEQFF. The CDR3 region has the DNA TGCAGTGCTAGAGATTGGGGGCACTCCTACAATGAGCAGTTCTTC.

This clonotype was detected many times. The chain carries TRBV29-1 and TRBJ1-1; D is unclear. V dropped 3 bases and J dropped 7 bases, with 15 bases sitting between them. The germline V gene encodes CDR1 SQVTM and CDR2 ANQGSEA. This CDR3 is built from 13 residues. The CDR3 nucleotides are TGCAGCGTTGATTTTGGAGGAACCGGTGAAGCTTTCTTT. Its translation is CSVDFGGTGEAFF.

This chain connects TRBV10-1 to TRBJ2-1; 12 positions match TRBD2. This CDR3 is 14 amino acids long. Germline V gene sequence: CDR1 WNHNN, CDR2 SYGVQD (reference sequence). V lost 5 bases, J lost 8 bases, and 4 bases stayed unmatched. CDR3 nucleotide sequence: TGCGCCAGCAGTTCCGGACTAGCGGGATATGAGCAGTTCTTC. Amino acid sequence: CASSSGLAGYEQFF.

This clonotype was observed a handful of times. The gene calls are TRBV5-1 and TRBJ1-4; D unclear. The germline V and J ends were trimmed by 4 bases and 0 bases, with 10 bases remaining between them. CDR1 and CDR2 from the germline V gene are SGHRS and YFSETQ. There are 15 residues in the CDR3. The DNA of the CDR3 is TGCGCCAGCAGCAATACACATGCAACTAATGAAAAACTGTTTTTT. Its translation is CASSNTHATNEKLFF.

V usage is TRBV12-3 or TRBV12-4 and J usage is TRBJ1-3; D possibly corresponds to TRBD1 (6 bases). The CDR3 spans 14 residues. Trimming pared 8 bases from V and 5 bases from J, leaving 16 bases between. The CDR3 nucleotides are TGTGCCAGCCATCGGGGGCATATCAGAAACACCATATATTTT. Protein: CASHRGHIRNTIYF.

V is TRBV6-2 or TRBV6-3 and J is TRBJ2-3; D not resolved. Germline CDR1 and CDR2: MNHEY and SVGEGT. V lost 8 bases and J 4 bases, leaving 16 bases between the germline ends. The CDR3 has 14 residues. Here the CDR3 reads CASQLLSAPDTQYF. In DNA form, the CDR3 reads TGTGCCAGCCAGTTACTTTCCGCCCCAGATACGCAGTATTTT.

The chain combines TRBV6-1 with TRBJ2-2, with D possibly matching TRBD1 (5 bases). Germline V gives CDR1 MNHNS, CDR2 SASEGT. V was shortened by 6 bases and J by 6 bases, with 20 bases between the two germline ends. The CDR3 extends over 16 amino acids. The CDR3 DNA reads TGTGCCAGCAGACAAACCAGGGTCAGGGCACCCGGGGAGCTGTTTTTT. This translates into CASRQTRVRAPGELFF.

The genes are TRBV7-8 and TRBJ1-1, with D possibly matching TRBD1 (6 bases). The CDR3 has 15 residues. The ends were cut back, 5 bases at V and 3 bases at J, with 16 bases in the middle. The germline V gene has CDR1 SGHVS and CDR2 FQNEAQ. This CDR3 reads CASSPSRGVDTEAFF. The CDR3 DNA follows: TGTGCCAGCAGCCCAAGTAGGGGGGTGGACACTGAAGCTTTCTTT.

This clonotype was seen a handful of times. V is TRBV3-1 and J is TRBJ2-7; the match to TRBD1 covers 9 bases. With V trimmed by 1 base and J by 10 bases, 5 bases remained unmatched. The CDR3 consists of 13 residues. Germline values: CDR1 LGHDT, CDR2 YNNKEL (reference sequence). The DNA for the CDR3 is TGTGCCAGCAGCCAAGGAACAGGGGGCATCCAGTACGTC. Translation gives CASSQGTGGIQYV.

V usage is TRBV6-1 and J usage is TRBJ2-5; TRBD1 matches 7 bases. Losses at the gene ends were 3 bases for V and 4 bases for J; bases not matched to a gene: 8. Germline CDR1 reads MNHNS; CDR2 reads SASEGT. The CDR3 consists of 15 residues. The CDR3 protein is CASSDEGASGETQYF. CDR3 in DNA: TGTGCCAGCAGTGATGAGGGGGCTTCGGGAGAGACCCAGTACTTC.

This clonotype was seen a few times. This chain connects TRBV6-1 to TRBJ2-1; D possibly corresponds to TRBD1 (6 bases). CDR1 is MNHNS and CDR2 is SASEGT in the germline V gene. The CDR3 has 16 amino acids. Between the trimmed V and J ends, which lost 6 bases and 3 bases, there was a span of 18 bases. The CDR3 nucleotides are TGTGCCAGCAGGTCGACACAGGGAGTACTCTACAATGAGCAGTTCTTC. Translating gives CASRSTQGVLYNEQFF.

The V and J genes are TRBV3-1 and TRBJ1-1; D perhaps matches TRBD1 (6 bases). The V end was cut by 1 base, the J end by 6 bases, with 12 bases between. CDR1 and CDR2 (germline): LGHDT, YNNKEL (reference sequence). The CDR3 is 14 amino acids. The DNA for the CDR3 is TGTGCCAGCAGCCAAGTTGCGGAGGGGGCTGAAGCTTTCTTT. This sequence encodes CASSQVAEGAEAFF. The full variable domain, with the rest looked up from reference TRBV3-1 and TRBJ1-1, is DTAVSQTPKYLVTQMGNDKSIKCEQNLGHDTMYWYKQDSKKFLKIMFSYNNKELIINETVPNRFSPKSPDKAHLNLHINSLELGDSAVYFCASSQVAEGAEAFFGQGTRLTVV.

In this sample, this clonotype turned up many times. The rearrangement links TRBV29-1 to TRBJ1-2; TRBD1 might be the D (6 bases). Germline CDR1 SQVTM, CDR2 ANQGSEA. The CDR3 totals 17 residues. Trimming took off 3 bases at V and 1 base at J, with 21 bases between the two ends. Written as DNA, the CDR3 is TGCAGCGTTGATCGTAGGGACACCCGGTCGGGTAACTATGGCTACACCTTC. Translated: CSVDRRDTRSGNYGYTF.

The chain employs TRBV7-6 and TRBJ1-5; TRBD1 is a possible D gene (6 bases). The CDR3 has 15 residues. Trimming removed 1 base from V and 5 bases from J, with 12 bases in between. The germline V gene encodes CDR1 SGHVS and CDR2 FNYEAQ. The chain's CDR3 is CASSLEDRRDQPQHF. The CDR3 DNA sequence: TGTGCCAGCAGCTTAGAAGACAGGAGGGATCAGCCCCAGCATTTT.

This clonotype was counted at least ten times. The chain uses TRBV5-1 and TRBJ1-1; D is unresolved. CDR1 SGHRS and CDR2 YFSETQ come from the germline V gene. Trimming shortened V by 3 bases and J by 5 bases, and 14 bases separated the two germline ends. The CDR3 is 14 amino acids. This chain's CDR3 is CASSSQPEGTEAFF. CDR3 sequence (DNA): TGCGCCAGCAGCTCTCAGCCAGAGGGAACTGAAGCTTTCTTT.

Regarding this clonotype: This sequence may be a read error, since a much larger clone differs from it by one base. This chain links TRBV11-1 with TRBJ2-2; tentatively, D is TRBD2 (5 bases). Germline-derived CDR1 and CDR2 are SGHAT and FQDESV (reference sequence). This CDR3 has 12 residues. The CDR3 region has the DNA TGTGCCAGCAGCTTGGAGGTCGGGGAGCTGCTTTTT. Translated, it gives CASSLEVGELLF.

This clonotype has a count of ten or more. The rearrangement links TRBV12-3 or TRBV12-4 to TRBJ2-1, with 10 bases matching TRBD1. This CDR3 is 17 amino acids long. V lost 4 bases and J lost 4; bases outside the gene matches: 10. The CDR3 reads CASSSHTGTGAYNEQFF. Here the CDR3 DNA reads TGTGCCAGCAGTTCCCATACCGGGACAGGGGCGTACAATGAGCAGTTCTTC.

This clonotype was counted ten times or more. For the CDR3, the DNA is TGTGCCAGCAGTTTCAACTTAGCGGGAATGCAGTATTTT. The encoded protein is CASSFNLAGMQYF. The chain couples TRBV12-3 or TRBV12-4 to TRBJ2-3; 8 bases line up with TRBD2. The CDR3 runs to 13 residues. Trimming took 3 bases from V and 11 from J; bases not matched to a gene: 7.

This clonotype was recorded many times. V usage is TRBV24-1 and J usage is TRBJ2-1; D is perhaps TRBD2 (6 bases). V lost 5 bases to trimming and J lost 0 bases, with 13 bases between them. Germline V gene lookup returns CDR1 KGHDR and CDR2 SFDVKD. The CDR3 contains 16 residues. The DNA of the CDR3 is TGTGCCACCAGTGGGGGACTCGACAACTCCTACAATGAGCAGTTCTTC. The encoded protein is CATSGGLDNSYNEQFF.

The genes are TRBV5-1 and TRBJ2-3; D remains unclear. Per germline, CDR1 SGHRS and CDR2 YFSETQ. The CDR3 has 14 residues. V was cut by 4 bases and J by 1 base, with 10 bases left in between. The CDR3 DNA is TGCGCCAGCAGCCGGCCGACCGGCACAGATACGCAGTATTTT. The encoded protein is CASSRPTGTDTQYF.

This clonotype was observed at least ten times. The chain carries TRBV2 and TRBJ1-5, with TRBD1 matching 8 bases. The V and J ends lost 6 bases and 1 base, in that order; junction bases with no gene match: 8. Looked up from germline, CDR1 is SNHLY and CDR2 is FYNNEI. This CDR3 spans 16 amino acids. CDR3 protein: CASRGTGGGSNQPQHF. The CDR3 DNA is TGTGCCAGCAGAGGGACAGGAGGAGGAAGCAATCAGCCCCAGCATTTT.

This clonotype was detected ten times or more. The gene calls are TRBV12-3 or TRBV12-4 and TRBJ1-1; 8 bases fit TRBD1. Trimming cost V 4 bases and J 12 bases; bases outside gene matches: 7. CDR3 length: 12 amino acids. The CDR3 DNA reads as TGTGCCAGCAGTTCCGGGACAGGTCTGTCTTTCTTT. Translation gives CASSSGTGLSFF.